One and the same sample provided the 27 T cell receptor beta chains below, sequenced in a study of blood T cell repertoires in COVID-19. Repertoires were generated with immunoSEQ multiplex PCR, while TCRdb's copy carries only in-frame clones and drops some. This table has more than 10,000 clones, 90% appearing once. Sequencing was carried out using peripheral blood. The receptors stem from a human donor with active COVID-19. The donor label of this sample is uncertain.

The chain employs TRBV2 and TRBJ1-5; possible D gene TRBD1, 5 bases. V shed 7 bases and J shed 0 bases, with 13 bases lying between them. CDR1 is SNHLY, CDR2 FYNNEI, per germline. The CDR3 is made up of 15 amino acids. CDR3 loop: CASTARQYSNQPQHF. Here the CDR3 DNA reads TGTGCCAGCACTGCTCGACAGTATAGCAATCAGCCCCAGCATTTT.

The V gene is TRBV5-1, the J gene TRBJ1-5; TRBD1 matches at 9 bases. V lost 5 bases, J lost 6 bases, and 6 bases stayed unmatched. Germline CDR1 and CDR2: SGHRS and YFSETQ. CDR3 length: 14 residues. CDR3 DNA: TGCGCCAGCAGTGCACAGGGGGCTGGTCAGCCCCAGCATTTT. Encoded protein: CASSAQGAGQPQHF.

The chain is built from TRBV5-1 and TRBJ1-4, with TRBD1 matching over 7 bases. CDR1 and CDR2 from the germline V gene are SGHRS and YFSETQ. The CDR3 has 14 residues. V was clipped by 4 bases and J by 13 bases; unmatched bases: 13. CDR3 residues: CASSRDRAQGGLFF. Written as DNA, the CDR3 is TGCGCCAGCAGCCGAGACAGGGCTCAAGGGGGACTGTTTTTT.

The chain is built from TRBV7-9 and TRBJ2-1; 14 nucleotides align to TRBD2. The CDR3 sequence is 15 residues long. Germline CDR1 SEHNR, CDR2 FQNEAQ (reference sequence). The junction had 4 bases not matched to a gene; V was cut back by 5 bases and J by 7 bases. Here the CDR3 DNA reads TGTGCCAGCAGCCCCGGGACTAGCGGGGGAAATGAGCAGTTCTTC. Translating it yields CASSPGTSGGNEQFF.

The CDR3 DNA is TGTGCCAGCAGTCCGACAGATTCACGGGCCTATGGCTACACCTTC. The encoded protein is CASSPTDSRAYGYTF. V gene TRBV6-2 or TRBV6-3 combines with J gene TRBJ1-2; D possibly corresponds to TRBD1 (5 bases). Germline values: CDR1 MNHEY, CDR2 SVGEGT. V was cut by 5 bases and J by 4 bases, with 17 bases left in between. The CDR3 totals 15 residues.

This chain links TRBV7-2 with TRBJ1-2; D perhaps matches TRBD1 (5 bases). The ends were cut back, 1 base at V and 2 bases at J, with 20 bases in the middle. The germline CDR1 and CDR2 sequences are SGHTA and FQGNSA. This CDR3 contains 18 residues. The CDR3 bases are TGTGCCAGCAGCTTAGTAGTTATCCGCGCAGGGCGGAACTATGGCTACACCTTC. Translation gives CASSLVVIRAGRNYGYTF.

The rearrangement uses TRBV5-6 and TRBJ1-1; D perhaps matches TRBD1 (6 bases). The germline V gene encodes CDR1 SGHDT and CDR2 YYEEEE. This CDR3 has 15 residues. The V and J ends lost 4 bases and 4 bases respectively, with 17 bases between them. CDR3 sequence reads: CASSPKLGTITEAFF. For the CDR3, the DNA is TGTGCCAGCAGCCCAAAGCTCGGGACAATCACTGAAGCTTTCTTT. Full variable domain (remainder filled in from reference TRBV5-6 and TRBJ1-1): DAGVTQSPTHLIKTRGQQVTLRCSPKSGHDTVSWYQQALGQGPQFIFQYYEEEERQRGNFPDRFSGHQFPNYSSELNVNALLLGDSALYLCASSPKLGTITEAFFGQGTRLTVV.

The rearrangement links TRBV5-6 to TRBJ1-1; D may be TRBD1 (5 bases). Trimming removed 2 bases from V and 2 bases from J, with 10 bases in between. This CDR3 is 14 amino acids long. CDR1 and CDR2 (germline): SGHDT, YYEEEE. CDR3 protein: CASSLQEINTEAFF. In nucleotides, the CDR3 is TGTGCCAGCAGCTTACAGGAGATTAACACTGAAGCTTTCTTT.

In this sample, this clone turned up a few times. The chain carries TRBV2 and TRBJ1-5; 7 bases fit TRBD1. Germline CDR1 SNHLY, CDR2 FYNNEI. The CDR3 has 14 amino acids. The junction had 8 bases not matched to a gene; V was cut back by 5 bases and J by 7 bases. CDR3 residues: CASSKTGSEQPQHF. The CDR3 DNA follows: TGTGCCAGCAGTAAGACAGGGTCGGAACAGCCCCAGCATTTT.

The rearrangement links TRBV19 to TRBJ1-2; TRBD1 aligns across 8 bases. The CDR3 runs to 12 residues. The germline CDR1 and CDR2 sequences are LNHDA and SQIVND (reference sequence). V was pared by 6 bases and J by 4 bases, with 1 base of the junction left unmatched. The CDR3 DNA reads TGTGCCAGTAGGACAGGGGCCTATGGCTACACCTTC. Encoded protein: CASRTGAYGYTF. Full variable domain (outside the CDR3, taken from reference TRBV19 and TRBJ1-2): DGGITQSPKYLFRKEGQNVTLSCEQNLNHDAMYWYRQDPGQGLRLIYYSQIVNDFQKGDIAEGYSVSREKKESFPLTVTSAQKNPTAFYLCASRTGAYGYTFGSGTRLTVV.

The rearrangement links TRBV11-2 to TRBJ2-3; the match to TRBD2 covers 11 bases. The CDR3 totals 15 residues. Germline CDR1 and CDR2: SGHAT and FQNNGV. J lost 5 bases, V lost 5 bases, and 6 bases had no gene match. Here the CDR3 DNA reads TGTGCCAGCAGCCTGACTAGCGGGGCGATAGATACGCAGTATTTT. This translates into CASSLTSGAIDTQYF.

In its sample, this clone is medium-sized (0.01 to 0.1%). The V call is TRBV15, the J call TRBJ2-3, with D tentatively TRBD2 (6 bases). Per germline, CDR1 LNHNV and CDR2 YYDKDF (reference sequence). CDR3 length: 17 residues. V dropped 0 bases and J dropped 2 bases, with 15 bases sitting between them. CDR3 coding DNA: TGTGCCACCAGCAGAGACGAAAACCGCGGGACCACAGATACGCAGTATTTT. Its translation is CATSRDENRGTTDTQYF. Variable domain in full (rest from reference TRBV15 and TRBJ2-3): DAMVIQNPRYQVTQFGKPVTLSCSQTLNHNVMYWYQQKSSQAPKLLFHYYDKDFNNEADTPDNFQSRRPNTSFCFLDIRSPGLGDTAMYLCATSRDENRGTTDTQYFGPGTRLTVL.

The rearrangement links TRBV7-2 to TRBJ2-7; 10 nucleotides agree with TRBD1. CDR1 and CDR2 (germline): SGHTA, FQGNSA. The CDR3 is 15 amino acids. With 1 base clipped from V and 4 bases from J, the junction kept 4 bases outside the gene matches. The CDR3 loop reads CASSLVGTGDYEQYF. The CDR3 coding sequence is TGTGCCAGCAGCTTAGTGGGGACAGGGGATTACGAGCAGTACTTC.

The chain is built from TRBV24-1 and TRBJ2-3, with D unclear. From germline, CDR1 is KGHDR and CDR2 SFDVKD. Trimming took 3 bases from V and 4 from J, leaving 10 bases between them. This CDR3 has 14 residues. The CDR3 coding sequence is TGTGCCACCAGTGATCCCCAAGTAGCAGATACGCAGTATTTT. Translation: CATSDPQVADTQYF.

The chain recombines TRBV9 with TRBJ2-5; D might be TRBD1 (6 bases). The CDR3 covers 14 residues. V was cut by 4 bases and J by 5 bases, with 15 bases left in between. Germline assignment: CDR1 SGDLS and CDR2 YYNGEE. CDR3 amino acids: CASSTPGHPETQYF. The CDR3 bases are TGTGCCAGCAGCACACCGGGACATCCCGAGACCCAGTACTTC.

The chain carries TRBV12-5 and TRBJ1-2; 9 bases map to TRBD1. CDR3 length equals 12 residues. CDR1 and CDR2 from the germline V gene are LGHNT and FRNRAP. V dropped 6 bases and J dropped 6; count of bases not matched to a gene: 2. The CDR3 region is CASGTGGDGYTF. The CDR3 region has the DNA TGTGCTAGTGGAACAGGGGGCGATGGCTACACCTTC.

This clone was counted between two and nine times. This sequence joins TRBV6-5 and TRBJ2-7; 8 bases line up with TRBD1. This CDR3 is built from 15 residues. Per germline, CDR1 MNHEY and CDR2 SVGAGI. V shed 2 bases, J shed 0 bases, and the junction held 3 bases outside the gene matches. Here the CDR3 DNA reads TGTGCCAGCAGTTACCTCGACAGGGGCTCCTACGAGCAGTACTTC. Amino acids: CASSYLDRGSYEQYF.

The rearrangement links TRBV21-1 to TRBJ2-3; TRBD2 reflects the table's D call only, with no check against the DNA. TRBV21-1 counts as a pseudogene. The length of the CDR3 is 16 residues. The CDR3 loop is CASSTLAGGPPDTQYF. The DNA of the CDR3 is TGTGCCAGCAGCACCCTAGCGGGGGGGCCCCCAGATACGCAGTATTTT.

The chain combines TRBV6-6 with TRBJ2-5; D is unresolved. V lost 8 bases and J 4 bases, leaving 11 bases between the germline ends. CDR3 length: 12 amino acids. Germline loops: CDR1 MNHNY, CDR2 SVGAGI (reference sequence). The CDR3 DNA follows: TGTGCCAGCGGCCCCCCAGGAGAGACCCAGTACTTC. Its protein product is CASGPPGETQYF.

This chain uses TRBV27 with TRBJ1-1, with D possibly TRBD1 on 5 matching bases. This CDR3 region has 14 residues. With 6 bases removed from V and 1 base from J, the gap between germline ends came to 12 bases. Per germline, CDR1 MNHEY and CDR2 SMNVEV (reference sequence). As DNA, the CDR3 is TGTGCCAGCAGGCAAAGACAGCAGAACACTGAAGCTTTCTTT. The encoded protein is CASRQRQQNTEAFF.

Here the CDR3 reads CAISDLGLGTGELFF. As DNA, the CDR3 is TGTGCCATCAGTGATTTGGGGCTCGGCACCGGGGAGCTGTTTTTT. The chain recombines TRBV10-3 with TRBJ2-2, with D possibly matching TRBD1 (5 bases). Between the trimmed V and J ends, which lost 3 bases and 4 bases, there was a span of 12 bases. CDR1 and CDR2 from the germline V gene are ENHRY and SYGVKD. The CDR3 sequence is 15 residues long.

This chain joins TRBV12-3 or TRBV12-4 and TRBJ2-5, with a possible D match to TRBD1 (6 bases). Trimming took 5 bases from V and 5 from J, leaving 12 bases between them. The CDR3 is made up of 13 amino acids. The chain's CDR3 is CASSLRGLETQYF. The CDR3 coding sequence is TGTGCCAGCAGTCTCAGGGGTTTGGAGACCCAGTACTTC.

This chain links TRBV6-5 with TRBJ2-7; D remains ambiguous. There are 14 residues in the CDR3. Germline lookup yields CDR1 MNHEY and CDR2 SVGAGI. Trimming pared 7 bases from V and 1 base from J, leaving 14 bases between. This chain's CDR3 is CASTSPFPSYEQYF. Here the CDR3 DNA reads TGTGCCAGCACTTCCCCGTTCCCGTCCTACGAGCAGTACTTC.

The chain uses TRBV5-1 and TRBJ2-2; TRBD2 is a possible D gene (5 bases). The germline V gene has CDR1 SGHRS and CDR2 YFSETQ. V was shortened by 4 bases and J by 0 bases, with 10 bases between the two germline ends. This CDR3 region has 15 residues. The CDR3 loop reads CASSPPDSNTGELFF. The CDR3 DNA reads as TGCGCCAGCAGCCCCCCGGACTCGAACACCGGGGAGCTGTTTTTT.

J is TRBJ1-6 and V is TRBV6-5; 8 bases map to TRBD1. Germline loops: CDR1 MNHEY, CDR2 SVGAGI. The CDR3 spans 14 residues. Trimming took 4 bases from V and 7 from J; bases not matched to a gene: 3. CDR3 nucleotide sequence: TGTGCCAGCAGTTTCGGACAGGGAAATTCACCCCTCCACTTT. It specifies CASSFGQGNSPLHF.

The chain joins TRBV7-2 to TRBJ1-2; 9 bases fit TRBD1. Germline V gives CDR1 SGHTA, CDR2 FQGNSA. The CDR3 spans 13 residues. V lost 5 bases, J lost 8 bases, and 6 bases stayed unmatched. This chain's CDR3 is CASSPGQGRGYTF. The CDR3 DNA is TGTGCCAGCAGCCCCGGACAGGGGCGAGGCTACACCTTC.

The chain joins TRBV19 to TRBJ2-6, with a tentative D call TRBD2 (6 bases). The CDR3 spans 19 residues. Trimming took off 1 base at V and 0 bases at J, with 16 bases between the two ends. The germline V gene has CDR1 LNHDA and CDR2 SQIVND (reference sequence). CDR3 sequence reads: CASSIVADQAYSGANVLTF. The CDR3 DNA follows: TGTGCCAGTAGTATAGTAGCGGACCAGGCTTACTCTGGGGCCAACGTCCTGACTTTC.